The TCR beta chain under discussion was sequenced for a study of T cell clonotyping in hematopoietic cell transplantation (dated by TCRdb to the early 2020s). For the wider study: Recipient samples taken before transplant were obtained following cytoreduction. Recruitment of patients ran from 2015 to early 2017, and follow-up continued until late 2020 or until death. A total of roughly 150 blood samples were collected in the study from 35 consecutive transplant recipients and their related donors.

The immunoSEQ assay, a bias-controlled multiplex PCR using V- and J-specific primers, was used to amplify TCR beta CDR3 regions from genomic DNA. In a second PCR step, the CDR3 amplicons were tagged with a proprietary barcode plus Illumina adapter sequences. An Illumina MiSeq instrument was used to sequence the CDR3 libraries. Per the authors' processing: Export and quality control were performed with immunoSEQ Analyzer 3.0, and downstream analyses were performed with R Bioconductor and Immunarch. Only productive rearrangements in the normalized downsampled data set were used to calculate repertoire metrics. In the normalized cohort, clonotypes with more than 5 templates were defined as pathologically expanded. The Inverse Simpson Index was used to measure repertoire diversity. The non-normalized data set was used for CMV-specificity analyses so that all clonotypes could be captured. TCRdb provides this immuneACCESS table in a form limited to in-frame rearrangements. Some clones are lacking; in checked studies, under half of them reflect an unresolved V gene, and why the rest are absent is not known. V and J calls and clone size follow that table, whereas D and trimming were derived from the DNA. The sample contains roughly 80,000 clones, approximately 95% of them found a single time. Of the sample, roughly 1.5% is held by the ten largest clones.

From its cysteine to its phenylalanine, the CDR3 spans 15 amino acids. The entry retains the CDR3 DNA only, 45 bases that are in frame from base 1. Germline trimming amounts to 5 bases on V and 1 base on J, with 2 as the count of junction bases outside the gene matches. CDR1 and CDR2 were assigned from the germline V gene (reference sequence) as SEHNR and FQNEAQ. Regarding this clone: Which antigen it targets is not known. No clone much larger than this one lies a single base away; base qualities are absent.

Broader findings and caveats from the paper: After transplant, TCR diversity in recipients dropped, and pathologically expanded clonotypes increased progressively from day 30 to day 180. Overlap with donor repertoires was found for only a small fraction of recipient repertoires, with over 95% found to appear de novo at the given depth. The sample size was limited and the cells went unsorted, which meant the CD4 and CD8 repertoire contributions could not be told apart. Broader TCR repertoire diversity after transplant was predicted by Inverse Simpson Index values from donors and from recipients before transplant.

Sample time point, as interpreted from the label and publication: recipient sample about 28 days before transplant, after cytoreduction. Blood from recipients was drawn roughly 28 days before transplant, then again at days 30, 100 and 180 after transplant. Nuclei Lysis Solution was used to extract genomic DNA from fresh or cryopreserved unfractionated peripheral blood mononuclear cells. This chain joins TRBV7-9 to TRBJ1-4; TRBD1 lines up with 9 middle nucleotides. This TCR was sampled from a woman in her fifties or sixties with acute myeloid leukemia. Some clones in this sample may be carry-over from other donors' samples. The sequences come from peripheral blood mononuclear cells, collected before stem cell transplant. The CDR3 protein sequence reads: CASSTGQGTNEKLFF. The DNA is TGTGCCAGCAGCACGGGACAGGGAACTAATGAAAAACTGTTTTTT.